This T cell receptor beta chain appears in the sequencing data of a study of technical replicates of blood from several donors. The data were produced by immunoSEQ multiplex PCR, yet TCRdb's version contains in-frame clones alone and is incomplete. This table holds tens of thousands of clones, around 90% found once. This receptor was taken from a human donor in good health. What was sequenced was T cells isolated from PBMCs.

The CDR3 DNA reads as TGTGCCAGTAATAGTATGTGGGCCATGAACACTGAAGCTTTCTTT. Protein sequence: CASNSMWAMNTEAFF. This rearrangement joins TRBV19 to TRBJ1-1; D is uncertain. Germline V lookup: CDR1 LNHDA, CDR2 SQIVND (reference sequence). V was shortened by 7 bases and J by 0 bases, with 15 bases between the two germline ends. There are 15 residues in the CDR3.